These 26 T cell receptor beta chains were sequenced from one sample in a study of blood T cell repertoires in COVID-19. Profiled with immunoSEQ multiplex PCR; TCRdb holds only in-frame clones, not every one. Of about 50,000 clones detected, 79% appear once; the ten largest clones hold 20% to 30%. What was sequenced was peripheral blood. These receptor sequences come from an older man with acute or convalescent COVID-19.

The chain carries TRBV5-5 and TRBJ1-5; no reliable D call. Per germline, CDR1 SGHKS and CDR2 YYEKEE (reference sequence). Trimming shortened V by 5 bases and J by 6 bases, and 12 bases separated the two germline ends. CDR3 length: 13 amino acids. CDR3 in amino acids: CASRRESGQPQHF. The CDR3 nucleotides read TGTGCCAGCAGACGTGAATCGGGTCAGCCCCAGCATTTT.

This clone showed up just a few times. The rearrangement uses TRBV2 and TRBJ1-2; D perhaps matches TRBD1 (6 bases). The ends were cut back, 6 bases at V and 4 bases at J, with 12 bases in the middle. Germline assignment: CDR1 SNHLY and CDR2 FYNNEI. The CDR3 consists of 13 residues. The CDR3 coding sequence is TGTGCCAGCAGAAGGACAGTAACCTATGGCTACACCTTC. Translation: CASRRTVTYGYTF.

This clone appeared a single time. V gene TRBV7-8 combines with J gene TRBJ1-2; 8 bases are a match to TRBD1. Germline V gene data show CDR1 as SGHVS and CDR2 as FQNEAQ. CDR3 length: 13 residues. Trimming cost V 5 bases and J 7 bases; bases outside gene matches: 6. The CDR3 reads CASSPTGEAGYTF. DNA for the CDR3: TGTGCCAGCAGCCCGACAGGGGAGGCTGGCTACACCTTC.

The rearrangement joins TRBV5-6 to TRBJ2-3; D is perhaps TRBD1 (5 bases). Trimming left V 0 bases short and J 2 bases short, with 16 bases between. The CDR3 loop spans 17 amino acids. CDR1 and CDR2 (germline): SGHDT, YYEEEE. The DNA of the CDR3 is TGTGCCAGCAGCTTGGGGGCCCTGGCAGGGCCCACAGATACGCAGTATTTT. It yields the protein CASSLGALAGPTDTQYF.

The CDR3 DNA sequence: TGCGCCAGCTCACCCGCAAGCGGGGGGAACACAGATACGCAGTATTTT. Encoded protein: CASSPASGGNTDTQYF. This chain links TRBV4-1 with TRBJ2-3; 9 nucleotides agree with TRBD2. The CDR3 contains 16 residues. Germline trimming cut 8 bases from V and 2 bases from J; bases unmatched to any gene: 11. The V gene's germline CDR1 is MGHRA and CDR2 YSYEKL.

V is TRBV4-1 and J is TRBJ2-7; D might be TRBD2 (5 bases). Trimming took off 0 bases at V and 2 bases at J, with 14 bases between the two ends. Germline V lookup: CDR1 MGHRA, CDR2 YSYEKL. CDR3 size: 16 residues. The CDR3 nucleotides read TGCGCCAGCAGCCAAGATCAGCGAGGGCACGCCTACGAGCAGTACTTC. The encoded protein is CASSQDQRGHAYEQYF.

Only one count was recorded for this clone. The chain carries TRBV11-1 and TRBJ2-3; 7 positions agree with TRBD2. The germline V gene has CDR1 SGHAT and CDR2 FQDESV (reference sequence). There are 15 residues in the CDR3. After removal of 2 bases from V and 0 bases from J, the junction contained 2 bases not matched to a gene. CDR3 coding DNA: TGTGCCAGCAGCTTACTAGCGGCAAGCACAGATACGCAGTATTTT. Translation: CASSLLAASTDTQYF.

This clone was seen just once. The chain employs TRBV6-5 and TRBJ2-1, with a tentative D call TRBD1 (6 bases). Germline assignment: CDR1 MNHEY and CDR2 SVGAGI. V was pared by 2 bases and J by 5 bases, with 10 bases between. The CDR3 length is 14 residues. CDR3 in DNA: TGTGCCAGCAGTTACACCCCAGGGGACAATGAGCAGTTCTTC. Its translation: CASSYTPGDNEQFF.

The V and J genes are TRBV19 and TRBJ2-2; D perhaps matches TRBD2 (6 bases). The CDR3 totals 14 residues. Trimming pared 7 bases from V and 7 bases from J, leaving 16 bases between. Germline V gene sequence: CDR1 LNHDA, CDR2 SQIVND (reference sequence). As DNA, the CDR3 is TGTGCCAGTAAGACGCGGGGCGGTGGCGGGGAGCTGTTTTTT. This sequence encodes CASKTRGGGGELFF.

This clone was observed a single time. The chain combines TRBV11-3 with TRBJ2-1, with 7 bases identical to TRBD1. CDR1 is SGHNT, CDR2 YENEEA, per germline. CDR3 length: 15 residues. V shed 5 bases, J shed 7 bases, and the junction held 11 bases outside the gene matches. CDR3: CASSIRQGSRNEQFF. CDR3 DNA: TGTGCCAGCAGCATAAGACAGGGTAGTAGGAATGAGCAGTTCTTC.

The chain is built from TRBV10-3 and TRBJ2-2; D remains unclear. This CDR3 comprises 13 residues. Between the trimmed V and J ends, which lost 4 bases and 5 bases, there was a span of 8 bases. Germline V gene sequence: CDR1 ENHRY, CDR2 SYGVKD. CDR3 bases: TGTGCCATCAGTGGACTGGTAACCGGGGAGCTGTTTTTT. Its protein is CAISGLVTGELFF.

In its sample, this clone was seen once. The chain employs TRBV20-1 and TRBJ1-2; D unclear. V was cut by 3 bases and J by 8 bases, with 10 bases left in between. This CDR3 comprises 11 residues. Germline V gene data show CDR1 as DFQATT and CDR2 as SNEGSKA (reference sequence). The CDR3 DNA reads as TGCAGTGCTAGCCGGGGTCGGGGCTACACCTTC. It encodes CSASRGRGYTF.

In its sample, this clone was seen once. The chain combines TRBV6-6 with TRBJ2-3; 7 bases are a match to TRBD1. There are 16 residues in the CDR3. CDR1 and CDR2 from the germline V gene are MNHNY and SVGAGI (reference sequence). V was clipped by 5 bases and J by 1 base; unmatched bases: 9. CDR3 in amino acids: CASSRGTAPGTDTQYF. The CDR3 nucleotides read TGTGCCAGCAGTCGAGGGACAGCCCCGGGCACAGATACGCAGTATTTT.

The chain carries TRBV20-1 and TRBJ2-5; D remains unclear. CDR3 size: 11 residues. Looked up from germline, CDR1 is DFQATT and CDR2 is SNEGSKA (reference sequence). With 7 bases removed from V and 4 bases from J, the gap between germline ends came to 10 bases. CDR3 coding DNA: TGCAGTGTGGAGACGGCAGAGACCCAGTACTTC. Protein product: CSVETAETQYF.

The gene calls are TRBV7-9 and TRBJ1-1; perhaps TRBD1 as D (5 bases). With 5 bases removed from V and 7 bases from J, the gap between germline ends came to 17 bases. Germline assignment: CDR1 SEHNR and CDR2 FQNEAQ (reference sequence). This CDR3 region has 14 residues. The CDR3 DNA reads TGTGCCAGCAGCCCGCCCCAGGGTAGTATTGAAGCTTTCTTT. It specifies CASSPPQGSIEAFF.

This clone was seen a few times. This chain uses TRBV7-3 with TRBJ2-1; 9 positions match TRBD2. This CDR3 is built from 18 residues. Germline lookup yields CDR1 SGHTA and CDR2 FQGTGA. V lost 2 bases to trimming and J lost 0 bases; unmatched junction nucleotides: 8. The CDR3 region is CASSLQAGGPGSYNEQFF. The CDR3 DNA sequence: TGTGCCAGCAGCTTACAAGCGGGAGGCCCCGGCTCCTACAATGAGCAGTTCTTC.

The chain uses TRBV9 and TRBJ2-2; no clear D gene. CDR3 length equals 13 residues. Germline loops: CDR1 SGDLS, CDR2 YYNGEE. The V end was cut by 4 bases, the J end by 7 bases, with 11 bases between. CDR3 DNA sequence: TGTGCCAGCAGCTATAGGAGCGTCGGGGAGCTGTTTTTT. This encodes CASSYRSVGELFF.

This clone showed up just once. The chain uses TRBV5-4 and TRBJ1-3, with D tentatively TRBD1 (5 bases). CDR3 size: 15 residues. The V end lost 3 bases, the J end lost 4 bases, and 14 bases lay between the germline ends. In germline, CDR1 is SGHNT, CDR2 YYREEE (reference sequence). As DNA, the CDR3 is TGTGCCAGCAGCTGGGGGGATACGGGAGGAAACACCATATATTTT. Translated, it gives CASSWGDTGGNTIYF.

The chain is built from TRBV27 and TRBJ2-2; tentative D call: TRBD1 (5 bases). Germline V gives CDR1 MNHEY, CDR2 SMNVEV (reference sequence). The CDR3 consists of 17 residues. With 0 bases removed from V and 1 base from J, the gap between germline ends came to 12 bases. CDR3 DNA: TGTGCCAGCAGTTTATCCGTCCTACAGGAGAACACCGGGGAGCTGTTTTTT. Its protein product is CASSLSVLQENTGELFF.

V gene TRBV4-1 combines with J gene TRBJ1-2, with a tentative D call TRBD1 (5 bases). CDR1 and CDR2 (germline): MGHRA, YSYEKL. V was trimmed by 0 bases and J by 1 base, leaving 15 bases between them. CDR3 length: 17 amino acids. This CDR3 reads CASSQDRSGGSNYGYTF. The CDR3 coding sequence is TGCGCCAGCAGCCAAGATCGGTCGGGGGGAAGTAACTATGGCTACACCTTC.

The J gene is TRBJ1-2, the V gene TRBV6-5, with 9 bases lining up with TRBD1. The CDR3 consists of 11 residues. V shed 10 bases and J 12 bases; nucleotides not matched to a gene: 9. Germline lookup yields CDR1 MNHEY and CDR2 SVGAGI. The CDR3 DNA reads TGTGCCACCCGCCGGGACAGGGACGACACCTTC. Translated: CATRRDRDDTF.

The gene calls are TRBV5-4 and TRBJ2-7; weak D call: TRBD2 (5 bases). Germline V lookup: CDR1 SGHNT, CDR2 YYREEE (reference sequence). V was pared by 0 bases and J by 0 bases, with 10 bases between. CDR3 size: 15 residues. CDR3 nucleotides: TGTGCCAGCAGCTTGGGGCGGGCGAACTCCTACGAGCAGTACTTC. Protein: CASSLGRANSYEQYF.

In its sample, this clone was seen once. The CDR3 sequence is CASSQTTGGPYEQYF. The CDR3 nucleotides read TGTGCCAGCAGCCAAACAACAGGGGGTCCCTACGAGCAGTACTTC. The rearrangement links TRBV3-1 (or the pseudogene TRBV3-2) to TRBJ2-7; 8 bases match TRBD1. The V segment lost 2 bases and the J segment 2 bases; nucleotides outside the gene matches: 5. Per the germline V gene, CDR1 is LGHDT and CDR2 is YNNKEL (reference sequence). This CDR3 spans 15 amino acids.

DNA of the CDR3: TGTGCCAGCAGCGCACAGGGTGGGGGCACTGAAGCTTTCTTT. Protein: CASSAQGGGTEAFF. The chain has TRBV7-9 and TRBJ1-1, with D possibly being TRBD1 (6 bases). This CDR3 has 14 amino acids. The germline V gene has CDR1 SEHNR and CDR2 FQNEAQ (reference sequence). Trimming left V 5 bases short and J 4 bases short, with 14 bases between.

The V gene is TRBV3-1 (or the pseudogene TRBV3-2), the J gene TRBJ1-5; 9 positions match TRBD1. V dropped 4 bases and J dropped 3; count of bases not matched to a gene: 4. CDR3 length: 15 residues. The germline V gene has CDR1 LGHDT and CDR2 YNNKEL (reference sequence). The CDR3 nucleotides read TGTGCCAGCAGCCTGGGACAGGGAATCAATCAGCCCCAGCATTTT. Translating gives CASSLGQGINQPQHF.

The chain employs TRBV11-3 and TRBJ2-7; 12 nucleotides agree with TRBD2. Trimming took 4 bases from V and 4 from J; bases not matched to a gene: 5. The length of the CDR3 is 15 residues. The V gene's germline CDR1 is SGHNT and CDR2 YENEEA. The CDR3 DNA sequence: TGTGCCAGCAGCTCTGGACTAGCGGGATTATACGAGCAGTACTTC. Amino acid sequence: CASSSGLAGLYEQYF.